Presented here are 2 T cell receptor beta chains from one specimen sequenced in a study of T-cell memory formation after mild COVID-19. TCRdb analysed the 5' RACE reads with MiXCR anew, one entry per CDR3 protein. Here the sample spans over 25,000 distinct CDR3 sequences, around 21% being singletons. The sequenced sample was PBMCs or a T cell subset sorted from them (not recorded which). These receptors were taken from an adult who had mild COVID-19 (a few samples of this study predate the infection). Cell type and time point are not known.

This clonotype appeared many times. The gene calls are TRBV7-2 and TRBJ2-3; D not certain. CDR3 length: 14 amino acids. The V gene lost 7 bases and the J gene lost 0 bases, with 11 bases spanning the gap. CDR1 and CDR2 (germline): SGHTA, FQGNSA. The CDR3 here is CASTQFDSTDTQYF. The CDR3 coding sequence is TGTGCCAGCACCCAGTTCGACAGCACAGATACGCAGTATTTT.

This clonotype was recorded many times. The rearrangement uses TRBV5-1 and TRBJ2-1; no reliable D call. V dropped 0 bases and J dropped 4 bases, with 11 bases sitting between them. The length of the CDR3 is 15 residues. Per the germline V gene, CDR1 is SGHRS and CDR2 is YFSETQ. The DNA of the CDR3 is TGCGCCAGCAGCTTGGGACCCGTTGGTTACAATGAGCAGTTCTTC. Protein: CASSLGPVGYNEQFF.